The 30 T cell receptor beta chains given below trace back to one sample, sequenced in a study of T cell clonality in common variable immunodeficiency. Measured with immunoSEQ multiplex PCR; TCRdb has only the in-frame clones, and not every one. The sample has 40,000 to 50,000 clones, none seen only once. The material sequenced was peripheral blood mononuclear cells. These receptors originate from a person between 18 and 75 years old in good health.

This clone was recorded at least ten times. The CDR3 goes on 3 residues after the read ends, and that part is filled in from the germline J gene. This chain joins TRBV7-3 and TRBJ2-1; the D is unclear. Between the trimmed V and J ends, which lost 0 bases and 0 bases, there was a span of 12 bases. The CDR3 covers 17 residues. The germline CDR1 and CDR2 sequences are SGHTA and FQGTGA. The CDR3 DNA, read in part, is TGTGCCAGCAGCTTAACCTACTTCTTGAGCTCCTACAATGAG. This sequence encodes CASSLTYFLSSYNE. The full CDR3 reads CASSLTYFLSSYNEQFF.

There are many counts of this clone. The read is 3 residues too short to cover the CDR3 end, so that end is filled in from the germline J gene. This chain links TRBV6-2 or TRBV6-3 with TRBJ1-4; D is perhaps TRBD1 (5 bases). Germline CDR1 MNHEY, CDR2 SVGEGT. Trimming shortened V by 5 bases and J by 8 bases, and 18 bases separated the two germline ends. The CDR3 has 15 amino acids. The covered CDR3 bases are TGTGCCAGCAGTAAATGGACACCGATGAGGGAAAAA. The encoded protein is CASSKWTPMREK. The whole CDR3 region reads CASSKWTPMREKLFF.

This clone was detected ten times or more. The observed sequence ends 3 residues before the CDR3 terminus, with the missing tail filled in from the germline J gene. The same CDR3 can be traced to other DNA sequences in this sample. V gene TRBV6-2 or TRBV6-3 combines with J gene TRBJ2-7; 8 bases fit TRBD2. From germline, CDR1 is MNHEY and CDR2 SVGEGT. This CDR3 region has 15 residues. V was pared by 6 bases and J by 0 bases, with 7 bases of the junction left unmatched. CDR3 protein: CASRSDRGGSYEQYF. Partial CDR3 DNA: TGTGCCAGCAGGTCTGACCGGGGGGGCTCCTACGAG.

This clone came up many times. The sequenced part of the CDR3 DNA is TGCAGTGCCCCTCTCGACAGGTCGGGCACAGATACG. Its translation: CSAPLDRSGTDT. The CDR3, in full, reads CSAPLDRSGTDTQYF. The chain joins TRBV20-1 to TRBJ2-3; possible D gene TRBD1, 6 bases. Read sequence stops 3 residues before the CDR3 end, and the germline J gene provides the missing end. V was clipped by 6 bases and J by 1 base, with 17 bases between them. Germline CDR1 reads DFQATT; CDR2 reads SNEGSKA (reference sequence). The CDR3 spans 15 residues.

The sample holds many counts of this clone. Read sequence stops 3 residues before the CDR3 end, and the germline J gene provides the missing end. The chain combines TRBV2 with TRBJ2-5; perhaps TRBD1 as D (6 bases). This CDR3 is built from 12 residues. Germline loops: CDR1 SNHLY, CDR2 FYNNEI. Trimming removed 5 bases at V and 2 bases at J, with 6 bases between. CDR3 DNA (partial): TGTGCCAGCAGTAGGGGGCAAGAGACC. Its protein is CASSRGQET. The full CDR3 protein is CASSRGQETQYF.

Many counts were recorded for this clone. The read finishes 3 residues shy of the CDR3 end, and the germline J gene is used to complete it. The chain is built from TRBV19 and TRBJ1-5; maybe TRBD1 (5 bases). The V gene lost 3 bases and the J gene lost 3 bases, with 9 bases spanning the gap. CDR1 and CDR2 from the germline V gene are LNHDA and SQIVND (reference sequence). The length of the CDR3 is 14 residues. The part of the CDR3 DNA that was read is TGTGCCAGTAGTATGTCAGGGAACAATCAGCCC. It codes for CASSMSGNNQP. In full, the CDR3 reads CASSMSGNNQPQHF.

This clone showed up many times. The CDR3 end is not reached by the read, which stops 3 residues before it; the germline J gene fills it in. The chain couples TRBV11-3 to TRBJ2-1; TRBD2 is a possible D gene (5 bases). The germline V gene encodes CDR1 SGHNT and CDR2 YENEEA. There are 13 residues in the CDR3. V was clipped by 2 bases and J by 8 bases, with 10 bases between them. The covered CDR3 bases are TGTGCCAGCAGCTTACGGGCGGGCCATGAG. As protein: CASSLRAGHE. The whole CDR3 sequence is CASSLRAGHEQFF.

This clone has ten or more counts. The CDR3 end is not reached by the read, which stops 3 residues before it; the germline J gene fills it in. V and J are TRBV5-1 and TRBJ2-3, with 9 bases identical to TRBD1. Germline V gene data show CDR1 as SGHRS and CDR2 as YFSETQ. V gave up 0 bases and J gave up 4 bases; unmatched junction bases: 3. This CDR3 has 15 residues. The sequenced part of the CDR3 DNA is TGCGCCAGCAGCTTGGAACAGGGGGCCGCAGATACG. This gives the protein CASSLEQGAADT. The full CDR3 reads CASSLEQGAADTQYF.

On this clone itself: The CDR3 end is not reached by the read, which stops 3 residues before it; the germline J gene fills it in. V usage is TRBV2 and J usage is TRBJ1-4; 9 bases are a match to TRBD1. Per germline, CDR1 SNHLY and CDR2 FYNNEI. J was trimmed by 7 bases and V by 9 bases; bases with no gene match: 9. The CDR3 covers 14 residues. The CDR3: CASRTGQGGEKLFF. CDR3 bases read: TGTGCCAGTAGGACGGGACAGGGAGGTGAAAAA.

This clone occurred many times. Its ends do not fully match the called genes, so a read error is possible. The CDR3 is cut off 3 residues early in the read; its end comes from the germline J gene. This rearrangement joins TRBV4-2 to TRBJ2-2; 9 bases fit TRBD1. This CDR3 comprises 18 residues. Germline assignment: CDR1 LGHNA and CDR2 YNFKEQ. Incomplete CDR3 DNA: TGCGCCAGCAGCCAAGTTTCCACCGGGACAGGGTTTTCCGGGGAG. Residues: CASSQVSTGTGFSGE. The full CDR3 sequence reads CASSQVSTGTGFSGELFF.

This clone was picked up many times. The read terminates 3 residues before the CDR3 end, so the remaining end is supplied by the germline J gene. The chain recombines TRBV30 with TRBJ1-2; D is perhaps TRBD1 (6 bases). Germline V CDR1 and CDR2: GTSNPN, SVGIG (reference sequence). The CDR3 has 12 amino acids. CDR3 protein: CAYNRVNYGYTF. The sequenced part of the CDR3 DNA is TGTGCGTACAACAGGGTTAACTATGGC.

This clone was picked up many times. The read stops 3 residues short of the end of the CDR3; the missing end is completed from the germline J gene. The genes are TRBV6-4 and TRBJ1-1; tentatively, D is TRBD1 (5 bases). Trimming cost V 4 bases and J 3 bases, with 18 bases left between them. CDR1 and CDR2 from the germline V gene are MRHNA and SNTAGT. The CDR3 spans 16 residues. CDR3 DNA (partial): TGTGCCAGCAGTGCTTCTGGGTTTGTAGGGGACACTGAA. Translated: CASSASGFVGDTE. The whole CDR3 sequence reads CASSASGFVGDTEAFF.

This clone was seen many times. The read finishes 3 residues shy of the CDR3 end, and the germline J gene is used to complete it. This sequence joins TRBV6-2 or TRBV6-3 and TRBJ2-7; D is perhaps TRBD1 (6 bases). The CDR3 is made up of 14 amino acids. Germline V gene sequence: CDR1 MNHEY, CDR2 SVGEGT. Trimming removed 11 bases at V and 1 base at J, with 18 bases between. The CDR3 spells CAVVPSGVSYEQYF. The CDR3 bases that were read are TGTGCCGTAGTCCCGTCAGGGGTTTCCTACGAG.

This clone was counted at least ten times. The DNA ends 3 residues before the CDR3 does, and the rest of the CDR3 is filled in from the germline J gene. The chain recombines TRBV29-1 with TRBJ1-1; TRBD1 matches at 9 bases. J lost 5 bases, V lost 5 bases, and 9 bases had no gene match. The germline CDR1 and CDR2 sequences are SQVTM and ANQGSEA. The CDR3 contains 14 residues. CDR3: CSVQVQGARTEAFF. CDR3 DNA, as far as it was read: TGCAGCGTTCAAGTACAGGGGGCGCGGACTGAA.

This clone occurred many times. The read terminates 3 residues before the CDR3 end, so the remaining end is supplied by the germline J gene. This chain uses TRBV6-2 or TRBV6-3 with TRBJ1-1, with TRBD1 identical over 9 bases. This CDR3 has 14 amino acids. V dropped 6 bases and J dropped 0; count of bases not matched to a gene: 2. In germline, CDR1 is MNHEY, CDR2 SVGEGT. The DNA read from the CDR3 is TGTGCCAGCAGGGACAGGGGTATGAACACTGAA. As protein: CASRDRGMNTE. The CDR3 reads in full as CASRDRGMNTEAFF.

There are many counts of this clone. The read terminates 3 residues ahead of where the CDR3 ends, so the germline J gene completes it. V is TRBV5-1 and J is TRBJ1-1; D call uncertain. Germline V gives CDR1 SGHRS, CDR2 YFSETQ. With 4 bases removed from V and 4 bases from J, the gap between germline ends came to 14 bases. CDR3 length equals 14 residues. The CDR3 loop is CASSGRERGTEAFF. The DNA read from the CDR3 is TGCGCCAGCAGCGGGAGGGAGCGGGGCACTGAA. Supplemented by reference TRBV5-1 and TRBJ1-1, the full variable domain reads KAGVTQTPRYLIKTRGQQVTLSCSPISGHRSVSWYQQTPGQGLQFLFEYFSETQRNKGNFPGRFSGRQFSNSRSEMNVSTLELGDSALYLCASSGRERGTEAFFGQGTRLTVV.

This clone has ten or more counts. With the read ending 3 residues before the CDR3 end, the germline J gene is used to fill in that end. The chain couples TRBV5-1 to TRBJ2-2; possibly TRBD2 for D (6 bases). Germline CDR1 and CDR2: SGHRS and YFSETQ. This CDR3 contains 14 residues. V was trimmed by 6 bases and J by 2 bases, leaving 11 bases between them. CDR3 amino acids: CASTLALNTGELFF. CDR3 bases read: TGCGCCAGCACCCTAGCGTTAAACACCGGGGAG.

This clone was seen repeatedly, ten times or more. Sequencing ends 3 residues short of the CDR3 end; the germline J gene provides the rest. The chain combines TRBV6-9 with TRBJ1-5, with D perhaps TRBD1 (6 bases). From germline, CDR1 is MNHGY and CDR2 SVAAGI. CDR3 length: 15 residues. Trimming pared 10 bases from V and 2 bases from J, leaving 18 bases between. The CDR3 reads CATGSAPGGNQPQHF. The CDR3 DNA, read in part, is TGTGCCACGGGCTCGGCACCAGGGGGCAATCAGCCC.

This clone was recorded at least ten times. The read ends 3 residues early relative to the CDR3; the germline J gene fills the gap. The genes are TRBV4-1 and TRBJ2-7, with TRBD2 matching 13 bases. The CDR3 extends over 18 amino acids. Germline-derived CDR1 and CDR2 are MGHRA and YSYEKL. Losses at the gene ends were 2 bases for V and 2 bases for J; bases not matched to a gene: 9. The DNA read from the CDR3 is TGCGCCAGCAGCCAACGCTCCCAGACTAGCGGGAGGACCTACGAG. Translated, it gives CASSQRSQTSGRTYE. The complete CDR3 sequence is CASSQRSQTSGRTYEQYF.

This clone has at least ten counts. From the germline J gene comes the end of the CDR3, since the read stops 3 residues before it. This chain connects TRBV6-2 or TRBV6-3 to TRBJ1-5, with D possibly matching TRBD1 (5 bases). There are 16 residues in the CDR3. V dropped 6 bases and J dropped 0 bases, with 15 bases sitting between them. Germline loops: CDR1 MNHEY, CDR2 SVGEGT. CDR3 bases read: TGTGCCAGCAGCTCAACCAGGGATTATAGCAATCAGCCC. This translates into CASSSTRDYSNQP. The entire CDR3 is CASSSTRDYSNQPQHF.

This clone was detected many times. The CDR3 end falls 3 residues outside the read, so it is completed with the germline J gene. The chain recombines TRBV20-1 with TRBJ2-2, with 12 bases lining up with TRBD2. With 7 bases clipped from V and 0 bases from J, the junction kept 15 bases outside the gene matches. Germline-derived CDR1 and CDR2 are DFQATT and SNEGSKA (reference sequence). The CDR3 spans 19 residues. The CDR3 DNA, read in part, is TGCAGTGTTCTTCCCCGACTAGCGGGAGTAGCCTCGAACACCGGGGAG. Its protein product is CSVLPRLAGVASNTGE. The entire CDR3 reads CSVLPRLAGVASNTGELFF.

This clone has ten or more counts. The read comes to an end 3 residues before the CDR3 does, leaving the germline J gene to fill in the end. The J gene is TRBJ1-1, the V gene TRBV12-3 or TRBV12-4, with D unclear. The CDR3 extends over 15 amino acids. Trimming removed 6 bases from V and 5 bases from J, with 19 bases in between. CDR3 sequence reads: CASRARGGLGTEAFF. Partial CDR3 DNA: TGTGCCAGCAGGGCCCGGGGTGGGTTAGGAACTGAA.

Many counts were recorded for this clone. The CDR3 end is not reached by the read, which stops 3 residues before it; the germline J gene fills it in. The chain employs TRBV7-3 and TRBJ2-3; possibly TRBD1 for D (6 bases). The CDR3 loop spans 13 amino acids. The germline CDR1 and CDR2 sequences are SGHTA and FQGTGA. The V end lost 5 bases, the J end lost 6 bases, and 12 bases lay between the germline ends. The CDR3 bases that were read are TGTGCCAGCAGCCTAAACAGGGAGGATACG. Encoded protein: CASSLNREDT. The CDR3 as a whole reads CASSLNREDTQYF.

Ten or more counts support this clone. Read data end 3 residues before the CDR3 end; the end is taken from the germline J gene. The chain links TRBV20-1 to TRBJ2-5; 14 bases fit TRBD2. The CDR3 extends over 14 amino acids. J gave up 5 bases and V 6 bases, and 5 bases lay outside the gene matches. Per germline, CDR1 DFQATT and CDR2 SNEGSKA (reference sequence). Here the CDR3 reads CSARLAGGTETQYF. The sequenced part of the CDR3 DNA is TGCAGTGCCCGACTAGCGGGAGGGACGGAGACC.

At least ten counts were recorded for this clone. The part of the CDR3 DNA that was read is TGTGCCAGCAGCTTGGGTCGCGGGAACACCGGGGAG. As protein: CASSLGRGNTGE. The entire CDR3 protein reads CASSLGRGNTGELFF. The chain uses TRBV7-3 and TRBJ2-2; D remains ambiguous. Coverage ceases 3 residues before the CDR3 finishes, and the germline J gene fills in the end. Trimming cost V 3 bases and J 1 base, with 9 bases left between them. Germline CDR1 is SGHTA and CDR2 is FQGTGA. The CDR3 sequence is 15 residues long.

In this sample, this clone turned up many times. The CDR3 is cut off 3 residues early in the read; its end comes from the germline J gene. The gene calls are TRBV4-2 and TRBJ1-2, with TRBD1 as a possible D gene (5 bases). V lost 1 base and J lost 1, with 10 bases in between. The CDR3 is made up of 15 amino acids. Germline lookup yields CDR1 LGHNA and CDR2 YNFKEQ. CDR3 DNA (partial): TGTGCCAGCAGCCAAGGTGGGGCCCTTAACTATGGC. This sequence encodes CASSQGGALNYG. The complete CDR3 reads CASSQGGALNYGYTF.

The table lists this clone with many counts. The CDR3 extends 3 residues past the end of the read, so its final part is completed from the germline J gene. J is TRBJ1-3 and V is TRBV7-6, with 7 bases that match TRBD1. Per the germline V gene, CDR1 is SGHVS and CDR2 is FNYEAQ. V lost 7 bases and J lost 0; bases outside the gene matches: 3. The CDR3 consists of 14 residues. The CDR3 DNA, read in part, is TGTGCCAGCACCGGGACAGTCTCTGGAAACACC. It specifies CASTGTVSGNT. The entire CDR3 protein is CASTGTVSGNTIYF.

In this sample, this clone turned up a few times. The read halts 3 residues ahead of the CDR3 end, with the missing end drawn from the germline J gene. V usage is TRBV5-5 and J usage is TRBJ1-4; D not resolved. Per germline, CDR1 SGHKS and CDR2 YYEKEE (reference sequence). The CDR3 consists of 15 residues. Trimming pared 1 base from V and 0 bases from J, leaving 7 bases between. The covered CDR3 bases are TGTGCCAGCAGCTTGTGGGCTGCAACTAATGAAAAA. This translates into CASSLWAATNEK. The entire CDR3 protein reads CASSLWAATNEKLFF.

This clone was counted at least ten times. The observed sequence ends 3 residues before the CDR3 terminus, with the missing tail filled in from the germline J gene. The rearrangement uses TRBV18 and TRBJ1-1, with no clear D. CDR1 and CDR2 from the germline V gene are KGHSH and LQKENI. Trimming pared 5 bases from V and 0 bases from J, leaving 13 bases between. The CDR3 runs to 15 residues. The CDR3 protein is CASSETASLNTEAFF. CDR3 bases read: TGTGCCAGCTCAGAAACAGCATCCCTGAACACTGAA.

There are many counts of this clone. The read gets to within 3 residues of the CDR3 end, and the germline J gene fills in the rest. The rearrangement links TRBV7-8 to TRBJ2-7, with D unresolved. This CDR3 spans 13 amino acids. Trimming shortened V by 1 base and J by 4 bases, and 8 bases separated the two germline ends. The germline V gene encodes CDR1 SGHVS and CDR2 FQNEAQ. The CDR3: CASSLVAPYEQYF. The CDR3 bases that were read are TGTGCCAGCAGCTTAGTAGCCCCGTACGAG.